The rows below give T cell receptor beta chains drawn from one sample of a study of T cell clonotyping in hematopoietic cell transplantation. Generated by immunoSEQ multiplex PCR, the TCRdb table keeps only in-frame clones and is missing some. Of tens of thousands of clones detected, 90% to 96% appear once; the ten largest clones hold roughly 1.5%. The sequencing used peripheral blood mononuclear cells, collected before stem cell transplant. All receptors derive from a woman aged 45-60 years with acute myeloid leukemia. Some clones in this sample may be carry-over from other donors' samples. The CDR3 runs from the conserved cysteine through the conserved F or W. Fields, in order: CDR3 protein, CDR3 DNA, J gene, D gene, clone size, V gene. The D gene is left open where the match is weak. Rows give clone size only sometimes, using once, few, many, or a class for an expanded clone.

CDR3 protein: CASSPLRPAIENSGYTF; CDR3 DNA: TGTGCCAGCAGCCCACTCCGCCCGGCTATCGAGAATAGTGGCTACACCTTC; J gene: TRBJ1-2; D gene: NA; clone size: NA; V gene: TRBV28
CDR3 protein: CASSELYQGSKETQYF; CDR3 DNA: TGTGCCAGCAGTGAACTCTATCAGGGGAGCAAGGAGACCCAGTACTTC; J gene: TRBJ2-5; D gene: NA; clone size: NA; V gene: TRBV6-1
CDR3 protein: CASSAGRTTSYGYTF; CDR3 DNA: TGTGCCAGCAGCGCTGGACGTACCACTAGCTATGGCTACACCTTC; J gene: TRBJ1-2; D gene: NA; clone size: NA; V gene: TRBV5-4
CDR3 protein: CASSEQGANTEAFF; CDR3 DNA: TGTGCCAGCAGTGAACAGGGGGCTAACACTGAAGCTTTCTTT; J gene: TRBJ1-1; D gene: TRBD1; clone size: NA; V gene: TRBV2
CDR3 protein: CASSLERSWDRGIHPQYF; CDR3 DNA: TGTGCCAGCAGCTTAGAAAGGTCGTGGGACAGGGGAATTCATCCCCAGTACTTC; J gene: TRBJ2-5; D gene: TRBD1; clone size: NA; V gene: TRBV11-2
CDR3 protein: CASSILTGAGTNEKLFF; CDR3 DNA: TGTGCCAGTAGTATATTGACAGGGGCGGGAACTAATGAAAAACTGTTTTTT; J gene: TRBJ1-4; D gene: TRBD1; clone size: NA; V gene: TRBV19
CDR3 protein: CASSYSTGREKLFF; CDR3 DNA: TGTGCCAGCAGTTACTCCACAGGGCGAGAAAAACTGTTTTTT; J gene: TRBJ1-4; D gene: NA; clone size: once; V gene: TRBV6-5
CDR3 protein: CASRERAGDSASPLHF; CDR3 DNA: TGTGCCAGCAGAGAGAGGGCAGGGGACTCCGCCTCACCCCTCCACTTT; J gene: TRBJ1-6; D gene: NA; clone size: NA; V gene: TRBV2
CDR3 protein: CASSLAPGAYEQYF; CDR3 DNA: TGTGCCAGCAGCTTAGCTCCAGGGGCGTACGAGCAGTACTTC; J gene: TRBJ2-7; D gene: NA; clone size: NA; V gene: TRBV7-2
CDR3 protein: CASRPTGPVSYEQYF; CDR3 DNA: TGTGCCAGCAGACCGACAGGGCCGGTCTCCTACGAGCAGTACTTC; J gene: TRBJ2-7; D gene: TRBD1; clone size: NA; V gene: TRBV6-5
CDR3 protein: CAISDGTENEKLFF; CDR3 DNA: TGTGCCATCTCCGACGGGACAGAGAATGAAAAACTGTTTTTT; J gene: TRBJ1-4; D gene: TRBD1; clone size: once; V gene: TRBV10-3
CDR3 protein: CASSTLVSYEQYF; CDR3 DNA: TGTGCCAGCAGTACACTGGTTAGCTACGAGCAGTACTTC; J gene: TRBJ2-7; D gene: NA; clone size: NA; V gene: TRBV5-5
CDR3 protein: CASTMGAFNQPQHF; CDR3 DNA: TGTGCCAGCACCATGGGGGCCTTCAATCAGCCCCAGCATTTT; J gene: TRBJ1-5; D gene: NA; clone size: once; V gene: TRBV28
CDR3 protein: CASSLVSGNYGYTF; CDR3 DNA: TGTGCCAGCAGCTTAGTATCAGGAAACTATGGCTACACCTTC; J gene: TRBJ1-2; D gene: NA; clone size: NA; V gene: TRBV7-8
CDR3 protein: CASSSNAGLYGYTF; CDR3 DNA: TGTGCCAGCAGCTCTAACGCGGGACTCTATGGCTACACCTTC; J gene: TRBJ1-2; D gene: NA; clone size: NA; V gene: TRBV7-3
CDR3 protein: CASSLGGMNTEAFF; CDR3 DNA: TGTGCCAGCAGCTTGGGGGGGATGAACACTGAAGCTTTCTTT; J gene: TRBJ1-1; D gene: NA; clone size: NA; V gene: TRBV11-2
CDR3 protein: CASGPRDIEETQYF; CDR3 DNA: TGTGCCAGCGGCCCCCGTGATATAGAAGAGACCCAGTACTTC; J gene: TRBJ2-5; D gene: NA; clone size: NA; V gene: TRBV27
CDR3 protein: CASSQVPNPSGSTDTQYF; CDR3 DNA: TGTGCCAGCAGCCAAGTTCCGAACCCTAGCGGTAGCACAGATACGCAGTATTTT; J gene: TRBJ2-3; D gene: TRBD2; clone size: NA; V gene: TRBV4-2
CDR3 protein: CASSLAGGPSHTQYF; CDR3 DNA: TGCGCCAGCAGCCTAGCGGGAGGCCCGTCGCATACGCAGTATTTT; J gene: TRBJ2-3; D gene: TRBD2; clone size: NA; V gene: TRBV10-1
CDR3 protein: CASSQGTGVTYEQYF; CDR3 DNA: TGTGCTAGCAGCCAAGGGACAGGGGTGACCTACGAGCAGTACTTC; J gene: TRBJ2-7; D gene: TRBD1; clone size: NA; V gene: TRBV7-7
CDR3 protein: CASRYAGGNNQPQHF; CDR3 DNA: TGTGCCAGCAGATATGCGGGGGGCAACAATCAGCCCCAGCATTTT; J gene: TRBJ1-5; D gene: NA; clone size: NA; V gene: TRBV6-6
CDR3 protein: CASSILSQGAVETQYF; CDR3 DNA: TGTGCCAGCAGCATCCTATCACAGGGGGCGGTAGAGACCCAGTACTTC; J gene: TRBJ2-5; D gene: TRBD1; clone size: NA; V gene: TRBV7-8
CDR3 protein: CSARDLNTEAFF; CDR3 DNA: TGCAGCGCCCGGGATTTAAACACTGAAGCTTTCTTT; J gene: TRBJ1-1; D gene: NA; clone size: NA; V gene: TRBV29-1
CDR3 protein: CASSLGRTYEQYF; CDR3 DNA: TGTGCCAGCAGCTTGGGCAGAACCTACGAGCAGTACTTC; J gene: TRBJ2-7; D gene: NA; clone size: NA; V gene: TRBV7-2
CDR3 protein: CASSLRLSYEQYF; CDR3 DNA: TGTGCCAGCAGCTTACGTCTCTCCTACGAGCAGTACTTC; J gene: TRBJ2-7; D gene: NA; clone size: NA; V gene: TRBV7-3
CDR3 protein: CASSGDRELYYEQYF; CDR3 DNA: TGTGCCAGCAGCGGGGACAGGGAGTTATACTACGAGCAGTACTTC; J gene: TRBJ2-7; D gene: TRBD1; clone size: NA; V gene: TRBV7-2